One sample yielded the 29 T cell receptor beta chains listed below, sequenced in a study of T cell responses to AZD1222 COVID-19 vaccine. TCRdb keeps only in-frame clones here, not all; method: immunoSEQ multiplex PCR. The table has roughly 120,000 clones, about 90% seen once. Source: peripheral blood, taken on day 0 of AZD1222 vaccination. The receptor set was obtained from an adult in good health.

V usage is TRBV6-5 and J usage is TRBJ1-2; D remains unclear. Germline loops: CDR1 MNHEY, CDR2 SVGAGI. This CDR3 region has 13 residues. With 5 bases removed from V and 4 bases from J, the gap between germline ends came to 11 bases. The CDR3 coding sequence is TGTGCCAGCAGTCGCTCATCGACCTATGGCTACACCTTC. Protein product: CASSRSSTYGYTF.

The chain carries TRBV5-6 and TRBJ2-1; no clear D gene. Germline CDR1 SGHDT, CDR2 YYEEEE. V dropped 2 bases and J dropped 6 bases, with 6 bases sitting between them. CDR3 length equals 12 residues. The CDR3 nucleotides are TGTGCCAGCAGCTTTGGTCTCAATGAGCAGTTCTTC. This gives the protein CASSFGLNEQFF.

The chain recombines TRBV28 with TRBJ1-1, with D uncertain. The CDR3 is made up of 13 amino acids. V was shortened by 6 bases and J by 3 bases, with 11 bases between the two germline ends. Germline V gene data show CDR1 as MDHEN and CDR2 as SYDVKM. The CDR3 region is CASRRREYTEAFF. In DNA form, the CDR3 reads TGTGCCAGCAGGAGACGGGAATACACTGAAGCTTTCTTT.

The gene calls are TRBV30 and TRBJ2-7; 8 bases match TRBD2. The CDR3 sequence is 11 residues long. The germline gives CDR1 GTSNPN, CDR2 SVGIG (reference sequence). The J segment lost 13 bases and the V segment lost 4 bases, leaving 9 bases of the junction unmatched. The CDR3 loop reads CAWIKAGAAYF. The CDR3 DNA follows: TGTGCCTGGATCAAAGCGGGAGCTGCTTACTTC. Together with reference TRBV30 and TRBJ2-7, the CDR3 gives the full variable domain: SQTIHQWPATLVQPVGSPLSLECTVEGTSNPNLYWYRQAAGRGLQLLFYSVGIGQISSEVPQNLSASRPQDRQFILSSKKLLLSDSGFYLCAWIKAGAAYFGPGTRLTVT.

The V and J genes are TRBV5-5 and TRBJ2-7, with D hard to call. The germline gives CDR1 SGHKS, CDR2 YYEKEE (reference sequence). This CDR3 has 14 residues. The ends were cut back, 2 bases at V and 2 bases at J, with 11 bases in the middle. CDR3 region: CASSFRSPPYEQYF. Here the CDR3 DNA reads TGTGCCAGCAGCTTTAGGTCCCCTCCCTACGAGCAGTACTTC.

CDR3 protein: CASSLPGGNEQFF. As DNA, the CDR3 is TGTGCCAGCAGCTTACCCGGGGGTAATGAGCAGTTCTTC. V gene TRBV7-3 combines with J gene TRBJ2-1; D is possibly TRBD2 (6 bases). The CDR3 is made up of 13 amino acids. The V gene's germline CDR1 is SGHTA and CDR2 FQGTGA. Trimming shortened V by 2 bases and J by 7 bases, and 9 bases separated the two germline ends.

The CDR3 region is CASSSDPTGGGNTIYF. CDR3 DNA sequence: TGTGCCAGCAGCTCGGACCCGACAGGGGGCGGGAACACCATATATTTT. This chain uses TRBV5-6 with TRBJ1-3, with 10 bases aligning to TRBD1. The V and J ends lost 3 bases and 7 bases, in that order; junction bases with no gene match: 10. Germline lookup yields CDR1 SGHDT and CDR2 YYEEEE. This CDR3 comprises 16 residues.

The chain is built from TRBV28 and TRBJ1-2; D might be TRBD1 (5 bases). V lost 7 bases and J lost 8, with 17 bases in between. This CDR3 is 13 amino acids long. Per the germline V gene, CDR1 is MDHEN and CDR2 is SYDVKM. CDR3 loop: CASTPGQGRGYTF. The CDR3 nucleotides are TGTGCCAGCACCCCGGGGCAGGGACGAGGCTACACCTTC.

DNA of the CDR3: TGCGCCAGCAGCCTGACCTCTCTGCCGACTGATGGCTACACCTTC. Translating gives CASSLTSLPTDGYTF. The rearrangement uses TRBV5-1 and TRBJ1-2; D gene unclear. The V and J ends lost 4 bases and 6 bases respectively, with 19 bases between them. This CDR3 has 15 amino acids. CDR1 is SGHRS and CDR2 is YFSETQ in the germline V gene.

The chain carries TRBV7-2 and TRBJ1-1, with D tentatively TRBD1 (5 bases). The CDR3 is 12 residues long. CDR1 is SGHTA and CDR2 is FQGNSA in the germline V gene. The germline V and J ends were trimmed by 6 bases and 6 bases, with 11 bases remaining between them. CDR3 coding DNA: TGTGCCAGCAGGGGCAGGGCAGCTGAAGCTTTCTTT. This codes for CASRGRAAEAFF.

This chain uses TRBV29-1 with TRBJ2-1; 14 bases are shared with TRBD2. Losses at the gene ends were 7 bases for V and 9 bases for J; bases not matched to a gene: 8. CDR1 and CDR2 (germline): SQVTM, ANQGSEA. The CDR3 runs 14 residues. This CDR3 is CSGKTSGGALEQFF. As DNA, the CDR3 is TGCAGCGGAAAGACTAGCGGGGGGGCTCTTGAGCAGTTCTTC.

The chain carries TRBV6-5 and TRBJ2-2, with D possibly being TRBD2 (7 bases). Trimming stripped 6 bases from V and 0 bases from J, with 11 bases between. Looked up from germline, CDR1 is MNHEY and CDR2 is SVGAGI. This CDR3 is built from 15 residues. CDR3 loop: CASSSGGANTGELFF. The DNA for the CDR3 is TGTGCCAGCAGCTCGGGGGGCGCGAACACCGGGGAGCTGTTTTTT.

This chain connects TRBV30 to TRBJ1-1; a possible D gene is TRBD1 (5 bases). Germline-derived CDR1 and CDR2 are GTSNPN and SVGIG (reference sequence). Trimming pared 6 bases from V and 4 bases from J, leaving 18 bases between. CDR3 size: 14 residues. The CDR3, as DNA: TGTGCCTGCCTCAGGGCATTGGGTGGCACTGAAGCTTTCTTT. The encoded protein is CACLRALGGTEAFF.

The chain employs TRBV2 and TRBJ1-5; D is possibly TRBD1 (5 bases). V was shortened by 2 bases and J by 1 base, with 9 bases between the two germline ends. The CDR3 is made up of 15 amino acids. From germline, CDR1 is SNHLY and CDR2 FYNNEI. The CDR3 protein is CASSEQGFSNQPQHF. As DNA, the CDR3 is TGTGCCAGCAGTGAACAGGGTTTCAGCAATCAGCCCCAGCATTTT.

The chain couples TRBV7-8 to TRBJ2-1; 7 bases map to TRBD1. This CDR3 is 18 amino acids long. Germline loops: CDR1 SGHVS, CDR2 FQNEAQ. The V segment lost 3 bases and the J segment 4 bases; nucleotides outside the gene matches: 15. This chain's CDR3 is CASSFLIVGTDFYNEQFF. The DNA for the CDR3 is TGTGCCAGCAGCTTTTTAATCGTTGGGACAGATTTTTACAATGAGCAGTTCTTC. Full variable domain (outside the CDR3, taken from reference TRBV7-8 and TRBJ2-1): GAGVSQSPRYKVAKRGQDVALRCDPISGHVSLFWYQQALGQGPEFLTYFQNEAQLDKSGLPSDRFFAERPEGSVSTLKIQRTQQEDSAVYLCASSFLIVGTDFYNEQFFGPGTRLTVL.

This clone is a singleton in its sample. The chain combines TRBV18 with TRBJ2-5; D not resolved. The CDR3 totals 12 residues. Per germline, CDR1 KGHSH and CDR2 LQKENI. Between the trimmed V and J ends, which lost 3 bases and 3 bases, there was a span of 5 bases. The DNA of the CDR3 is TGTGCCAGCTCACCCCAAAAAGAGACCCAGTACTTC. Its protein product is CASSPQKETQYF.

The chain uses TRBV27 and TRBJ1-4; tentative D call: TRBD1 (5 bases). Trimming took off 1 base at V and 4 bases at J, with 7 bases between the two ends. The CDR3 runs 14 residues. Germline assignment: CDR1 MNHEY and CDR2 SMNVEV (reference sequence). The CDR3 DNA sequence: TGTGCCAGCAGTTTATGGGGGGGTAATGAAAAACTGTTTTTT. This translates into CASSLWGGNEKLFF.

V is TRBV24-1 and J is TRBJ1-2; D not certain. Germline lookup yields CDR1 KGHDR and CDR2 SFDVKD. With 4 bases removed from V and 4 bases from J, the gap between germline ends came to 12 bases. The CDR3 is 14 residues long. CDR3 amino acids: CATSDPRAFYGYTF. In DNA form, the CDR3 reads TGTGCCACCAGTGACCCTCGGGCCTTCTATGGCTACACCTTC.

This clone was seen only once. The rearrangement links TRBV30 to TRBJ2-7, with TRBD1 matching over 8 bases. The CDR3 runs 13 residues. From germline, CDR1 is GTSNPN and CDR2 SVGIG (reference sequence). V dropped 6 bases and J dropped 5; count of bases not matched to a gene: 9. CDR3 nucleotide sequence: TGTGCCTGCCGGAGGACAGGGTTCGACGAGCAGTACTTC. Translation: CACRRTGFDEQYF.

V usage is TRBV7-2 and J usage is TRBJ2-7; D unclear. CDR3 length equals 14 residues. CDR1 and CDR2 (germline): SGHTA, FQGNSA. Trimming left V 5 bases short and J 2 bases short, with 13 bases between. The CDR3 here is CASSVLNGPYEQYF. CDR3 coding DNA: TGTGCCAGCAGCGTCCTAAACGGACCCTACGAGCAGTACTTC.

The V and J genes are TRBV2 and TRBJ1-1; 7 positions agree with TRBD1. Per the germline V gene, CDR1 is SNHLY and CDR2 is FYNNEI. The CDR3 runs 15 residues. Trimming took 4 bases from V and 1 from J; bases not matched to a gene: 6. CDR3 residues: CASSGTGFKNTEAFF. The DNA for the CDR3 is TGTGCCAGCAGTGGGACAGGCTTTAAGAACACTGAAGCTTTCTTT.

The V gene is TRBV19, the J gene TRBJ2-3; 8 nucleotides match TRBD1. This CDR3 has 16 amino acids. V lost 3 bases to trimming and J lost 4 bases; unmatched junction nucleotides: 9. Germline CDR1 is LNHDA and CDR2 is SQIVND (reference sequence). The CDR3, as DNA: TGTGCCAGTAGTATCCTTGGCAGGGGGCCGCCAGATACGCAGTATTTT. Translation gives CASSILGRGPPDTQYF. Full variable domain (outside the CDR3, taken from reference TRBV19 and TRBJ2-3): DGGITQSPKYLFRKEGQNVTLSCEQNLNHDAMYWYRQDPGQGLRLIYYSQIVNDFQKGDIAEGYSVSREKKESFPLTVTSAQKNPTAFYLCASSILGRGPPDTQYFGPGTRLTVL.

The chain uses TRBV4-2 and TRBJ2-1; no clear D. The CDR3 covers 15 residues. CDR1 is LGHNA, CDR2 YNFKEQ, per germline. V lost 7 bases to trimming and J lost 0 bases, with 13 bases between them. CDR3 region: CASTNRDSSYNEQFF. CDR3 in DNA: TGTGCCAGCACCAACCGAGACTCCTCCTACAATGAGCAGTTCTTC.

This clone was recorded only once. The V gene is TRBV9, the J gene TRBJ1-1, with D uncertain. Trimming removed 0 bases at V and 3 bases at J, with 9 bases between. The CDR3 runs 14 residues. Germline CDR1 reads SGDLS; CDR2 reads YYNGEE. The CDR3 here is CASSVDHGDTEAFF. The CDR3 DNA reads as TGTGCCAGCAGCGTAGATCATGGAGACACTGAAGCTTTCTTT.

The genes are TRBV28 and TRBJ1-3, with no clear D. Per the germline V gene, CDR1 is MDHEN and CDR2 is SYDVKM. V gave up 7 bases and J gave up 4 bases, with 5 bases separating them. The CDR3 totals 11 residues. Here the CDR3 DNA reads TGTGCCAGCACCGGCGGAAACACCATATATTTT. Residues: CASTGGNTIYF.

This clone was seen just once. V is TRBV19 and J is TRBJ2-6, with D uncertain. Germline CDR1 is LNHDA and CDR2 is SQIVND (reference sequence). CDR3 length: 15 residues. The V and J ends lost 1 base and 4 bases respectively, with 8 bases between them. DNA of the CDR3: TGTGCCAGTAGTATAGCAGCTCGGGGGGCCAACGTCCTGACTTTC. Amino acids: CASSIAARGANVLTF.

The chain is built from TRBV28 and TRBJ2-7, with 8 bases lining up with TRBD2. The CDR3 sequence is 15 residues long. Germline-derived CDR1 and CDR2 are MDHEN and SYDVKM. The trim removed 5 bases at V and 3 bases at J, leaving 9 bases unmatched. The CDR3 DNA follows: TGTGCCAGCAGTGTATCGAGCGGGAGCGGCTACGAGCAGTACTTC. This sequence encodes CASSVSSGSGYEQYF.

This chain uses TRBV13 with TRBJ1-2; the D is unclear. CDR1 is PRHDT and CDR2 is FYEKMQ in the germline V gene (reference sequence). The CDR3 extends over 15 amino acids. V lost 1 base and J lost 4, with 13 bases in between. CDR3 residues: CASSLEPGRGYGYTF. Written as DNA, the CDR3 is TGTGCCAGCAGCTTAGAACCGGGCCGAGGCTATGGCTACACCTTC.

This clone was recorded only once. The chain employs TRBV27 and TRBJ1-5; D is perhaps TRBD1 (5 bases). CDR1 MNHEY and CDR2 SMNVEV come from the germline V gene (reference sequence). The CDR3 length is 15 residues. The ends were cut back, 6 bases at V and 5 bases at J, with 17 bases in the middle. The CDR3 spells CASRQSGDRYQPQHF. CDR3 bases: TGTGCCAGCAGACAGTCCGGAGACAGATATCAGCCCCAGCATTTT.